The T cell receptor beta chain under discussion was sequenced for a study of OX40 agonist ivuxolimab in advanced cancers. Study at large: Prior anti-PD-1, anti-PD-L1 or anti-CTLA-4 therapy did not bar entry, and roughly 40% had some. Study conclusions and caveats: Also present in some nonresponders was a low level of normalized T-cell clonal expansion. The study found that CD8+ T cells averaged more expanded clones than CD4+.

TCRdb keeps only in-frame clones here, not all; method: immunoSEQ multiplex PCR. The table records around 35,000 clones, around four fifths of them present only once. A remark on this clone: The antigen remains unidentified.

The sample in question was CD4+ or CD8+ T cells sorted from blood, obtained in a trial of the OX40 agonist ivuxolimab. The sequence was collected from an adult with an advanced solid tumor such as melanoma, head and neck, liver or kidney cancer.

CDR3 DNA sequence: TGTGCCAGCAGCGTAGTTCTAGACCCCTCCTACAATGAGCAGTTCTTC. This translates into CASSVVLDPSYNEQFF. The genes are TRBV9 and TRBJ2-1; D not certain. The V gene's germline CDR1 is SGDLS and CDR2 YYNGEE. The CDR3 length is 16 residues. V was cut by 0 bases and J by 0 bases, with 10 bases left in between.